This T cell receptor (beta chain) was recorded in a study of blood T cell repertoires in COVID-19. Study context: Spain, Italy and the United States supplied samples that represented acute and convalescent COVID-19. In each case, the material was cDNA or gDNA derived from T cells, B-cell-depleted T cells, or PBMCs.

V was pared by 4 bases and J by 4 bases, with 4 bases of the junction left unmatched. Per germline, CDR1 MNHEY and CDR2 SVGAGI. The CDR3 totals 15 residues. Authors' methods: Estimation of nucleated cell counts was performed using reference gene primer amplification. The repertoire was sequenced with immunoSEQ multiplex PCR; TCRdb's copy has only in-frame clones and lacks some. The V and J calls and clone size are taken from that table; D and trimming were inferred from the DNA. The sample lists about 90,000 clones; less than 95% were seen once. This clone was observed a handful of times. The genes are TRBV6-5 and TRBJ2-3, with 11 bases that match TRBD2. The sample consisted of peripheral blood. The sequence came from a human donor with active COVID-19. The donor label of this sample is uncertain. CDR3 amino acids: CASSLAGGVADTQYF. CDR3 bases: TGTGCCAGCAGTTTAGCGGGGGGGGTCGCAGATACGCAGTATTTT.